A single sample is the source of the 8 T cell receptor beta chains below, sequenced in a study of neurological immune-mediated disorders. MiXCR, applied by TCRdb to the 5' RACE reads, yields one record per CDR3 protein. The top ten clones hold approximately 22% of a sample with approximately 16,000 distinct CDR3 sequences, roughly 22% of them seen once. The sequenced sample was PBMCs. Receptors were obtained from a man aged 50-59 years in good health.

This clonotype came up many times. The rearrangement joins TRBV21-1 to TRBJ2-7; the table names TRBD1, a call not compared with the DNA. TRBV21-1 counts as a pseudogene. The CDR3 extends over 12 amino acids. CDR3 region: CASSKRDYEQYF. The CDR3 coding sequence is TGTGCCAGCAGCAAACGGGACTACGAGCAGTACTTC.

The rearrangement joins TRBV29-1 to TRBJ2-3, with TRBD1 as a possible D gene (6 bases). Germline CDR1 reads SQVTM; CDR2 reads ANQGSEA. V lost 4 bases to trimming and J lost 4 bases, with 9 bases between them. CDR3 size: 12 residues. CDR3 nucleotides: TGCAGCGTTGGGCAGGGGTCAGATACGCAGTATTTT. Translating gives CSVGQGSDTQYF.

At least ten counts were recorded for this clonotype. The chain has TRBV20-1 and TRBJ2-7, with 10 bases lining up with TRBD2. The germline V gene encodes CDR1 DFQATT and CDR2 SNEGSKA (reference sequence). The V gene end was trimmed by 0 bases and the J gene end by 4 bases; junction bases not matched to a gene: 6. This CDR3 comprises 15 residues. As DNA, the CDR3 is TGCAGTGCTAGAGAACCGGGACTAGCGAGATACGAGCAGTACTTC. Its translation: CSAREPGLARYEQYF.

This clonotype was observed at least ten times. The V call is TRBV20-1, the J call TRBJ2-7; 13 positions match TRBD2. The V and J ends lost 6 bases and 0 bases, in that order; junction bases with no gene match: 5. CDR3 length: 15 residues. Germline CDR1 and CDR2: DFQATT and SNEGSKA (reference sequence). For the CDR3, the DNA is TGCAGTGCGTGGACTAGCGGGAGTCCCTCCTACGAGCAGTACTTC. Translation gives CSAWTSGSPSYEQYF.

The sample holds many counts of this clonotype. V gene TRBV7-9 combines with J gene TRBJ2-3, with D possibly TRBD1 on 5 matching bases. Trimming took off 1 base at V and 5 bases at J, with 13 bases between the two ends. The CDR3 is 15 amino acids. In germline, CDR1 is SEHNR, CDR2 FQNEAQ (reference sequence). DNA for the CDR3: TGTGCCAGCAGCTTAGTTACTGGGGCCAGAGATACGCAGTATTTT. It yields the protein CASSLVTGARDTQYF.

This clonotype is labeled as medium-sized. This chain connects TRBV7-2 to TRBJ2-1; D remains ambiguous. Germline CDR1 reads SGHTA; CDR2 reads FQGNSA. The V and J ends lost 5 bases and 4 bases respectively, with 15 bases between them. This CDR3 is 15 amino acids long. This CDR3 reads CASSGRPESYNEQFF. The CDR3 DNA reads as TGTGCCAGCAGCGGAAGGCCAGAGTCTTACAATGAGCAGTTCTTC.

Ten or more counts support this clonotype. As DNA, the CDR3 is TGCGCCAGCAGCTTGGACTCCGGACTAGCGAGCGCTTACCAAGAGACCCAGTACTTC. Its protein product is CASSLDSGLASAYQETQYF. The chain carries TRBV5-1 and TRBJ2-5, with TRBD2 matching over 9 bases. The V segment lost 0 bases and the J segment 0 bases; nucleotides outside the gene matches: 12. Germline lookup yields CDR1 SGHRS and CDR2 YFSETQ. This CDR3 comprises 19 residues.

This clonotype was counted at least ten times. The genes are TRBV29-1 and TRBJ2-7; D uncertain. The germline V gene encodes CDR1 SQVTM and CDR2 ANQGSEA. The length of the CDR3 is 10 residues. Trimming removed 3 bases from V and 5 bases from J, with 5 bases in between. Here the CDR3 DNA reads TGCAGCGTTGACCAGGACGAGCAGTACTTC. It yields the protein CSVDQDEQYF.